The rows below give T cell receptor beta chains drawn from one sample of a study of blood T cell repertoires in COVID-19. Profiled with immunoSEQ multiplex PCR; TCRdb holds only in-frame clones, not every one. Here the sample spans under 500,000 clones, 87% being singletons. Sequencing was done on a sample of PBMCs or T cells enriched from blood (not recorded which). These TCRs come from a woman under 30 with acute COVID-19. CDR3s include the opening cysteine and the closing phenylalanine or tryptophan.

v_call	cdr3_length	j_call	cdr3_aa
TRBV10-2	13	TRBJ1-2	CASSGTGNYGYTF
TRBV7-6	16	TRBJ2-5	CASSLQGGRAQETQYF
TRBV5-1	16	TRBJ2-7	CASSLGGGTGYHEQYF
TRBV7-2	13	TRBJ2-3	CASTQGLQATQYF
TRBV5-1	13	TRBJ2-7	CASSLSSSYEQYF
TRBV10-3	15	TRBJ2-7	CAISEPLRGGHEQYF
TRBV6-1	12	TRBJ1-5	CASSEYNQPQHF
TRBV15	18	TRBJ1-5	CATSNGQGVPYSNQPQHF
TRBV4-1	16	TRBJ2-7	CASRELAGAGYYEQYF
TRBV3-1/TRBV3-2	15	TRBJ2-7	CASSQSGTGGYEQYF
TRBV6-4	15	TRBJ2-2	CASSDSGQNTGELFF
TRBV7-9	16	TRBJ2-2	CASSFGGGENTGELFF
TRBV30	16	TRBJ1-6	CAWTLAGGSRNSPLHF
TRBV13	14	TRBJ2-7	CASSSGGRSYEQYF
TRBV29-1	14	TRBJ1-2	CSVDGAGGLYGYTF
TRBV10-3	13	TRBJ1-1	CAMTQGADTEAFF
TRBV9	14	TRBJ1-4	CASSAGGTNEKLFF
TRBV6-4	13	TRBJ1-6	CASGTGTNSPLHF
TRBV14	12	TRBJ1-1	CASSLDRVAAFF
TRBV29-1	14	TRBJ1-6	CSVEGGPDNSPLHF
TRBV13	15	TRBJ2-6	CATRTQSSVANVLTF
TRBV5-4	17	TRBJ1-1	CASSRGVALRRNTEAFF
TRBV19	14	TRBJ2-7	CASSPPGATYEQYF
TRBV3-1/TRBV3-2	15	TRBJ2-3	CASSLGTGTTDTQYF
TRBV7-9	13	TRBJ1-1	CASSTSGGTEAFF
TRBV20-1	11	TRBJ2-5	CSARDFVTQYF
TRBV7-8	15	TRBJ2-7	CASSLVRTGRNEQYF
TRBV29-1	13	TRBJ2-7	CSVVKAQTYEQYF
TRBV19	14	TRBJ1-6	CASRRTGLISPLHF
TRBV9	15	TRBJ1-2	CASSLRTGMDYGYTF
TRBV18	16	TRBJ2-5	CASSLYIQGSGETQYF
TRBV11-2	12	TRBJ2-7	CASSQGYYEQYF
TRBV7-9	12	TRBJ2-7	CASSLGIDEQYF
TRBV6-5	15	TRBJ2-1	CASSLERGAYNEQFF
TRBV28	16	TRBJ1-3	CASSLLQGVGGNTIYF
TRBV7-9	11	TRBJ1-1	CASSLNTEAFF
TRBV10-1	17	TRBJ2-3	CASSGPQPSTSPDTQYF
TRBV18	13	TRBJ2-1	CASSPPGLAGVFF
TRBV5-5	13	TRBJ1-3	CASSSDKGNTIYF
TRBV5-6	15	TRBJ1-2	CASSLVDREAYGYTF
TRBV5-8	12	TRBJ2-4	CASSRTGGRVYF
TRBV28	12	TRBJ2-7	CASSLLGYEQYF
TRBV18	14	TRBJ1-5	CASSLGVGNQPQHF
TRBV7-2	14	TRBJ1-5	CASSLGMTGQPQHF
TRBV11-2	14	TRBJ1-2	CASSLPGTPYGYTF
TRBV10-3	12	TRBJ2-5	CAIKGQQETQYF
TRBV19	15	TRBJ2-4	CASSIRTGLRNIQYF
TRBV6-4	15	TRBJ1-2	CASSDSIGPRASYTF
TRBV6-5	16	TRBJ1-3	CASSYPDGDRSNTIYF
TRBV19	15	TRBJ1-6	CASRRSGQDNSPLHF
TRBV10-1	14	TRBJ2-7	CASTSGQGIAEQYF
TRBV3-1/TRBV3-2	12	TRBJ1-1	CASSPRNTEAFF
TRBV18	15	TRBJ2-1	CASSRTGVPYNEQFF